This TCR beta chain was observed in a study of blood T cell repertoires in COVID-19. As originally analysed: Counts of nucleated cells, estimated from reference gene primer amplification, were obtained. Sequencing used immunoSEQ multiplex PCR; TCRdb keeps in-frame clones, though not all of them. V, J and clone size derive from that table, while D and trimming were established from the DNA sequence. The table records 55,000 to 70,000 clones, more than 75% of them present only once. The CDR3 contains 15 residues. With 3 bases clipped from V and 2 bases from J, the junction kept 7 bases outside the gene matches. The germline gives CDR1 DFQATT, CDR2 SNEGSKA (reference sequence).

The TCR sequence derives from a young woman with acute or convalescent COVID-19. The J gene is TRBJ2-7, the V gene TRBV20-1; 10 nucleotides agree with TRBD2. Material for sequencing was peripheral blood. This CDR3 reads CSASNSGRAAYEQYF. The DNA of the CDR3 is TGCAGTGCTAGTAACAGCGGGAGGGCCGCCTACGAGCAGTACTTC.